This is a list of T cell receptor beta chains from one sample in a study of metastatic and nonmetastatic thyroid tumors. TCRdb reassembled clones from the PCR reads with MiXCR. This table has 20,000 or so clones, around 28% appearing once. The source material was blood. The receptors derive from a female donor with papillary thyroid cancer or a benign thyroid nodule (not recorded which). Some clones in this sample may be carry-over from other donors' samples. Each CDR3 is given with its conserved first and last residue. Each record gives: V gene, D gene, J gene, clone size, CDR3 DNA, CDR3 protein. A D gene is named only where the DNA matches it firmly. Some rows have no size entry. The others give once, few or many, or a class for an expanded clone.

TRBV6-2/TRBV6-3	TRBD1	TRBJ1-5	few	TGTGCCAACACCCAATGGGACTCCCGACAGGGAGGGAATCAGCCCCAGCATTTT	CANTQWDSRQGGNQPQHF
TRBV4-3	-	TRBJ1-4	-	TGCGCCAGCAGCAGAGGGGCTTGGGATGAAAAACTGTTTTTT	CASSRGAWDEKLFF
TRBV20-1	TRBD2	TRBJ2-7	-	TGCAGTGCTCGACCTACTAGCGGGAGTTTCTACGAGCAGTACTTC	CSARPTSGSFYEQYF
TRBV6-1	-	TRBJ1-2	few	TGTGCCAGCAGTGAATCTGAGCTGGGCTATGGCTACACCTTC	CASSESELGYGYTF
TRBV6-4	TRBD2	TRBJ2-3	medium-sized	TGTGCCAGCAGTGCGACTAGCGGGAGCACAGATACGCAGTATTTT	CASSATSGSTDTQYF
TRBV5-1	TRBD2	TRBJ2-1	many	TGCGCCAGCAGCTTCCCCCCGGGACTAGCGGGAGGGTTAGCTAGGTATGAGCAGTTCTTC	CASSFPPGLAGGLARYEQFF
TRBV6-2/TRBV6-3	-	TRBJ2-3	-	TGTGCCAGCCGTGGTACTATCGGGAGAACGCAGTATTTT	CASRGTIGRTQYF
TRBV11-3	TRBD1	TRBJ2-1	many	TGTGCCAGCAGCCCGAGGGGGGACAGGGGGTTCAATGAGCAGTTCTTC	CASSPRGDRGFNEQFF
TRBV30	TRBD1	TRBJ1-4	many	TGTGCCTGGAATCAAGACAGGGGACTCATGAATGAAAAACTGTTTTTT	CAWNQDRGLMNEKLFF
TRBV7-6	TRBD1	TRBJ1-3	many	TGTGCCAGCAGCTTGACAGGGGATGGAAACACCATATATTTT	CASSLTGDGNTIYF
TRBV20-1	-	TRBJ2-7	-	TGCAGTGCTAGAGAGCCCCAGGGGAAGCAGTACTTC	CSAREPQGKQYF
TRBV20-1	-	TRBJ1-6	-	TGCAGTGCTACCTTACTGGATTCACCCCTCCACTTT	CSATLLDSPLHF
TRBV7-2	-	TRBJ2-1	many	TGTGCCAGCAGCTTAGAGCGGGACAATGAGCAGTTCTTC	CASSLERDNEQFF
TRBV20-1	TRBD1	TRBJ2-3	-	TGCAGTGCTAGAGATCACAGGGGTACAGATACGCAGTATTTT	CSARDHRGTDTQYF
TRBV27	TRBD1	TRBJ2-6	-	TGTGCCAGCAGTCTACAGGGGTCGAGCTCTGGGGCCAACGTCCTGACTTTC	CASSLQGSSSGANVLTF
TRBV12-3/TRBV12-4	-	TRBJ1-2	few	TGTGCCAGCAGAATAGGGGATCTTGGCTACACCTTC	CASRIGDLGYTF
TRBV4-1	TRBD1	TRBJ2-1	many	TGCGCCAGCAGCCCGACAGGGATTTACAATGAGCAGTTCTTC	CASSPTGIYNEQFF
TRBV6-2/TRBV6-3	TRBD1	TRBJ2-3	few	TGTGCCAGCATGTTGACAGGGGCCACAGATACGCAGTATTTT	CASMLTGATDTQYF
TRBV5-1	TRBD1	TRBJ1-6	-	TGCGCCAGCAGCCTGGGAGCGACAGGGGGCGAAAAACCCCTCCACTTT	CASSLGATGGEKPLHF
TRBV19	TRBD1	TRBJ1-5	many	TGTGCCACCTCAACAGGGGCCTGGGGGGGCAATCAGCCCCAGCATTTT	CATSTGAWGGNQPQHF
TRBV20-1	TRBD1	TRBJ1-1	once	TGCAGTGCTAGAGATGTACAGGGGGCAGGGACTGAAGCTTTCTTT	CSARDVQGAGTEAFF
TRBV28	-	TRBJ1-5	few	TGTGCCAGCATCGGGACGGACCGTGACCAGCCCCAGCATTTT	CASIGTDRDQPQHF
TRBV5-1	-	TRBJ2-3	many	TGCGCCAGCAGCCCATGGGACACCGATACAGATACGCAGTATTTT	CASSPWDTDTDTQYF
TRBV6-1	TRBD2	TRBJ2-1	medium-sized	TGTGCCAGCAGTGCCAGATCTAGCGGGAGTTGGTATGAGCAGTTCTTC	CASSARSSGSWYEQFF
TRBV5-1	TRBD1	TRBJ1-4	many	TGCGCCAGCAGCTTGGGACAGGGAAATGAAAAACTGTTTTTT	CASSLGQGNEKLFF
TRBV11-3	TRBD1	TRBJ1-6	medium-sized	TGTGCCAGAGACAGGGGTTCACCCCTCCACTTT	CARDRGSPLHF
TRBV6-6	-	TRBJ2-2	few	TGTGCCAGCAGTTATTACAGCGCAGGGTTCCGGGAGCTGTTTTTT	CASSYYSAGFRELFF
TRBV5-1	-	TRBJ2-7	-	TGCGCCAGTCAAAGCGCCGGGACAAGGTCGGGCGAGCAGTACTTC	CASQSAGTRSGEQYF
TRBV6-1	-	TRBJ2-5	few	TGTGCCAGCAGTGCGGGACGCCCCCAAGAGACCCAGTACTTC	CASSAGRPQETQYF
TRBV6-1	-	TRBJ2-7	large	TGTGCCAGCAGTCCCCCGTTGGTGGCTGGTTCCTACGAGCAGTACTTC	CASSPPLVAGSYEQYF
TRBV27	-	TRBJ2-4	-	TGTGCCAGCAGTACCCTGTACAGGGCAAACATTCAGTACTTC	CASSTLYRANIQYF
TRBV11-2	-	TRBJ2-1	-	TGTGCCAGCAGCCCCCTCGGTGGGCGCGACAATGAGCAGTTCTTC	CASSPLGGRDNEQFF
TRBV7-2	TRBD1	TRBJ2-7	-	TGTGCCAGCAGCCCAGGACAGGGAGAGCAGTACTTC	CASSPGQGEQYF
TRBV6-1	-	TRBJ2-7	many	TGTGCCAGCAGTCCGGGACTTGCAGCCTACGAGCAGTACTTC	CASSPGLAAYEQYF
TRBV20-1	-	TRBJ1-1	medium-sized	TGCAGTGCTAGCCAGGGGACTGAAGCTTTCTTT	CSASQGTEAFF
TRBV6-1	-	TRBJ2-7	few	TGTGCCAGCAGTGACTCAGAAACCTACGAGCAGTACTTC	CASSDSETYEQYF
TRBV2	-	TRBJ2-1	-	TGTGCCAGCAGTGAGATAGGGCAGGGCTCCTACAATGAGCAGTTCTTC	CASSEIGQGSYNEQFF
TRBV5-1	TRBD1	TRBJ1-4	many	TGCGCCAGCAGCTACGGACAGGGTTCGAATGAAAAACTGTTTTTT	CASSYGQGSNEKLFF
TRBV12-3/TRBV12-4	-	TRBJ2-2	medium-sized	TGTGCCAGCAGTCGCCGGGGGAACACCGGGGAGCTGTTTTTT	CASSRRGNTGELFF
TRBV7-8	-	TRBJ2-2	many	TGTGCCAGCAGCTGGGGTGGGAGGACAGCCGGGGAGCTGTTTTTT	CASSWGGRTAGELFF
TRBV12-3/TRBV12-4	-	TRBJ2-7	few	TGTGCCAGCAGTTTCGGGGGTTGGAGCTCCTACGAGCAGTACTTC	CASSFGGWSSYEQYF
TRBV28	-	TRBJ2-7	medium-sized	TGTGCCAACAGTCTCCCCGTACATCGAAACTCCTACGAGCAGTACTTC	CANSLPVHRNSYEQYF
TRBV27	-	TRBJ2-1	-	TGTGCCAGCCGAGAATGGGCTGGGAACGGGGGCGATGAGCAGTTCTTC	CASREWAGNGGDEQFF
TRBV3-1	-	TRBJ1-1	-	TGTGCCAGCAGCCAAGCACGGTTAACTGAAGCTTTCTTT	CASSQARLTEAFF
TRBV19	TRBD1	TRBJ2-7	many	TGTGCCAGTAGTATAGACCCCAGGGGGCGCGCATACGCCCACGAGCAGTACTTC	CASSIDPRGRAYAHEQYF
TRBV5-6	TRBD1	TRBJ1-2	once	TGTGCCAGCAGCTTGACAGGGGGCAACTATGGCTACACCTTC	CASSLTGGNYGYTF
TRBV9	TRBD2	TRBJ2-2	many	TGTGCCAGCAGCGGGGAACTAGCGGGGTTAGTGAACACCGGGGAGCTGTTTTTT	CASSGELAGLVNTGELFF
TRBV28	TRBD1	TRBJ1-1	medium-sized	TGTGCCAGCAGTCCGGGGGACAGGGACATGAACACTGAAGCTTTCTTT	CASSPGDRDMNTEAFF
TRBV6-1	-	TRBJ2-7	few	TGTGCCAGCAGCCCCCTAGAAAATACAGGAGTTCAGTACTTC	CASSPLENTGVQYF
TRBV4-2	-	TRBJ1-1	-	TGTGCCAGCAGCCAAAAGATGGAGAACACTGAAGCTTTCTTT	CASSQKMENTEAFF
TRBV6-5	TRBD2	TRBJ2-7	-	TGTGCCAGCAGTTACTCGGGGACTAGCGGGAGTACGGGCGAGCAGTACTTC	CASSYSGTSGSTGEQYF
TRBV5-5	TRBD1	TRBJ1-4	few	TGTGCCAGCAGCCTTACTCGGACAGGGCCTGAAAAACTGTTTTTT	CASSLTRTGPEKLFF
TRBV11-2	TRBD2	TRBJ2-7	-	TGTGCCAGCAGCTTAGATCGGGCAGGTACGGGACTACTTCACTACGAGCAGTACTTC	CASSLDRAGTGLLHYEQYF
TRBV4-2	TRBD1	TRBJ1-1	many	TGTGCCAGCAGCCACGGACAGGAGAACACTGAAGCTTTCTTT	CASSHGQENTEAFF
TRBV20-1	-	TRBJ2-7	-	TGCAGTGCTAGAGAAACAGGTGAGCAGTACTTC	CSARETGEQYF
TRBV6-1	TRBD1	TRBJ2-3	-	TGTGCCAGCATCAAGACAGGGGTAGACACAGATACGCAGTATTTT	CASIKTGVDTDTQYF